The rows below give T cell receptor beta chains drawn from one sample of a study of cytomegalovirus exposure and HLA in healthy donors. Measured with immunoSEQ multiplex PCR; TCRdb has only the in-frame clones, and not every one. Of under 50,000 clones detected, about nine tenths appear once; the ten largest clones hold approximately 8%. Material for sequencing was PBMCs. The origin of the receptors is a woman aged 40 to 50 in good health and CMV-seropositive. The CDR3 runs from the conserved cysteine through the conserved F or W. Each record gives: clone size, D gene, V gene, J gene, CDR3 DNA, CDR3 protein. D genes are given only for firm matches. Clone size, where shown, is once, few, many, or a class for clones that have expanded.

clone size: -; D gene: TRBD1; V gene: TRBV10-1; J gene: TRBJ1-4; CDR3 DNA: TGCGCCAGCAGTGAGGGGACAGGGGGCGCGCGTTCTTTT; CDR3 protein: CASSEGTGGARSF
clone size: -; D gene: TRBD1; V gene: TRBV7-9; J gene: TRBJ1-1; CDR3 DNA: TGTGCCAGCAGCTTAACAGGGGACACTGAAGCTTTCTTT; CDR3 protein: CASSLTGDTEAFF
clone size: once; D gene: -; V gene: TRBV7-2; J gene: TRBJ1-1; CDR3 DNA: TGTGCCACCGGGGAGGGGGGTGAAGCTTTCTTT; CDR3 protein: CATGEGGEAFF
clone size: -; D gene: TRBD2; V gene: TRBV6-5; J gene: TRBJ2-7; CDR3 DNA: TGTGCCAGCAGACAGCGGGGTAACAATGGCTACGAGCAGTACTTC; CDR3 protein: CASRQRGNNGYEQYF
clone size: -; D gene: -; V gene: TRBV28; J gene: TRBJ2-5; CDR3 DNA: TGTGCCAGCAGTCTCGGGGTCCTACAGGGGGGGAAAGAGACCCAGTACTTC; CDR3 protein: CASSLGVLQGGKETQYF
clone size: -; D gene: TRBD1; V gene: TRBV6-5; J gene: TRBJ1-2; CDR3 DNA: TGTGCCAGCAGTTACTCTGGACAGGGAGGCTACACCTTC; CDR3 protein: CASSYSGQGGYTF
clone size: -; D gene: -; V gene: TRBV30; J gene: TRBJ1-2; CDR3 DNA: TGTGCCTGGAAACAAGTCTTTAACTATGGCTACACCTTC; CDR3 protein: CAWKQVFNYGYTF
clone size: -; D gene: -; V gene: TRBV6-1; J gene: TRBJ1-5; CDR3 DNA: TGTGCCGGCAGTGAAGCGCTTCCCAGGGGAGATCAGCCCCAGCATTTT; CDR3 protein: CAGSEALPRGDQPQHF
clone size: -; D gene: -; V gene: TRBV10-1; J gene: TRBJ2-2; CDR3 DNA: TGCGCCAGCAGTGGGCACACCGGGGAGCTGTTTTTT; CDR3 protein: CASSGHTGELFF
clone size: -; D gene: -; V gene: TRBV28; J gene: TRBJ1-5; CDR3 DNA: TGTGCCAGCAGTTTCCCAGGGGACAATCAGCCCCAGCATTTT; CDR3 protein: CASSFPGDNQPQHF
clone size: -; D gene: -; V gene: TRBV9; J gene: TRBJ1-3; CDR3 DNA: TGTGCCAGCAGCGCGGGGGGGGGAATCTCTGGAAACACCATATATTTT; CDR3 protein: CASSAGGGISGNTIYF
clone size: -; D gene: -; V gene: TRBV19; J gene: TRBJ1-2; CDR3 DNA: TGTGCCAGTAGAATCGACAGCACCTATGGCTACACCTTC; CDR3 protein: CASRIDSTYGYTF
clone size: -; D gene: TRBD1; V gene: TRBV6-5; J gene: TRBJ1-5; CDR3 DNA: TGTGCCAGCAGTTACGACAGGGGGCTTCAGCCCCAGCATTTT; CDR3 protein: CASSYDRGLQPQHF
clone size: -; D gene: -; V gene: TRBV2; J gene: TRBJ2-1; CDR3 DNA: TGTGCCAGCATCCCATGGGCCAGCGGACATGAGCAGTTCTTC; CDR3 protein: CASIPWASGHEQFF
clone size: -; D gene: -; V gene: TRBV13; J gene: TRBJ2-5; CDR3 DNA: TGTGCCAGCAGCACCCGCGGGGTAAGCTTCCAAGAGACCCAGTACTTC; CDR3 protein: CASSTRGVSFQETQYF
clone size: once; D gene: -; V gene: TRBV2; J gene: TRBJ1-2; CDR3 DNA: TGTGCCAGCTGTGACAGAGTTCTTTCGGGTGGCTACACCTTC; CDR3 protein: CASCDRVLSGGYTF
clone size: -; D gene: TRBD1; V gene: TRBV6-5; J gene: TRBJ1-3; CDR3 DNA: TGTGCCAGCAGAGGGACAGGGGCTGGAAACACCATATATTTT; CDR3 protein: CASRGTGAGNTIYF
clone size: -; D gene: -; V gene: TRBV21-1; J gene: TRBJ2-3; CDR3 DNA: TGTGCCAGCAGCGCTCTGGCGGGAGGTTCAGATACGCAGTATTTT; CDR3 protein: CASSALAGGSDTQYF
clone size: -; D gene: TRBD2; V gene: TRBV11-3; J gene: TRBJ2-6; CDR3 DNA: TGTGCCAGCAGCCAAGGTGGCGGGGGAGCCGGGGCCAACGTCCTGACTTTC; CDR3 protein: CASSQGGGGAGANVLTF
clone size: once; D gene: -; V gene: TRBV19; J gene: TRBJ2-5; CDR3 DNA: TGTGCCAGTAGTATAGCGGGGGGCCGACAAGAGACCCAGTACTTC; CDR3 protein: CASSIAGGRQETQYF
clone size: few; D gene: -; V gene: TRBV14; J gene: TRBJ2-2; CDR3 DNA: TGTGCCAGCAGCTACAGGAATTGGGGCACCGGGGAGCTGTTTTTT; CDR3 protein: CASSYRNWGTGELFF
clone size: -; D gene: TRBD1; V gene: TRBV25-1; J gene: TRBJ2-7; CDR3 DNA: TGTGCCAGCAGTGATTTGGGGGGACAGGGGAATACCTACGAGCAGTACTTC; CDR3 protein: CASSDLGGQGNTYEQYF
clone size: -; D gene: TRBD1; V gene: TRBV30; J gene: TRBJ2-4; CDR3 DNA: TGTGCCTGGGGGACAGGCAGGAGGAGTGGGGGCAAAAACATTCAGTACTTC; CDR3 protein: CAWGTGRRSGGKNIQYF
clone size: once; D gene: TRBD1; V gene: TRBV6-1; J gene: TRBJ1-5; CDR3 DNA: TGTGCCAGTACCCAGGGGGCCAATCAGCCCCAGCATTTT; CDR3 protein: CASTQGANQPQHF
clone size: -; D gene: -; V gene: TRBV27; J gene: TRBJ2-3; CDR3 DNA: TGTGCCAGCAGCAACCGGTTCACTGGGCAGTATTTT; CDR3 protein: CASSNRFTGQYF
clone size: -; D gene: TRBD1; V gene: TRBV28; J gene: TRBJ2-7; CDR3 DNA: TGTGCCAGCAGACCCGGACAGGTGCTGTACGAGCAGTACTTC; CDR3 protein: CASRPGQVLYEQYF
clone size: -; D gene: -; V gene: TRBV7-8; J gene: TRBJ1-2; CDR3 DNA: TGTGCCAGCAGCTTAGACAGACAGGCCCTCAAGTCTAACTATGGCTACACCTTC; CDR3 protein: CASSLDRQALKSNYGYTF
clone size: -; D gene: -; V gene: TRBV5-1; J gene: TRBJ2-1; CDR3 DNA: TGCGCCAGCAGCTTTGGACAGAGCTACAATGAGCAGTTCTTC; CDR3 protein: CASSFGQSYNEQFF
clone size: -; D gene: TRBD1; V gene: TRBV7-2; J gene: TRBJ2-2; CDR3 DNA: TGTGCCAGCAGCGCCAGACAGGGGGGCACCGGGGAGCTGTTTTTT; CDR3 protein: CASSARQGGTGELFF
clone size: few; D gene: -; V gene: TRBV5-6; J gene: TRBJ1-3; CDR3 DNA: TGTGCCAGCAGAGTGGGGGCATTCGGTGGAAACACCATATATTTT; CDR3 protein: CASRVGAFGGNTIYF
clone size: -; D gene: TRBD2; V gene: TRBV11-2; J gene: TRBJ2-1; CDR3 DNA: TGTGCCAGCAGCTTAGGGGCACTAGCGGGACTCGATGAGCAGTTCTTC; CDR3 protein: CASSLGALAGLDEQFF
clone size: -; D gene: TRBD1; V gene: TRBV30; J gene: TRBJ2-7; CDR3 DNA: TGTGCCTACGGACAGGTACTATACGAGCAGTACTTC; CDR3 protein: CAYGQVLYEQYF
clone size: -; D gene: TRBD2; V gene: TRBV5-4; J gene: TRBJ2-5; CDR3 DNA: TGTGCCAGCAGCCGGGGAGGGGAGACCCAGTACTTC; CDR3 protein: CASSRGGETQYF
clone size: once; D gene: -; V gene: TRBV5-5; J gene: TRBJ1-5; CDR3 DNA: TGTGCCAGCAGATCCTCCATTCATGAGCAACAGCCCCAGCATTTT; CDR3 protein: CASRSSIHEQQPQHF
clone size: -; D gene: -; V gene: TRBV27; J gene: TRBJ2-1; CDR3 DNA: TGTGCCAGCAGGCCCGGGTTCTCCTACAATGAGCAGTTCTTC; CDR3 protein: CASRPGFSYNEQFF
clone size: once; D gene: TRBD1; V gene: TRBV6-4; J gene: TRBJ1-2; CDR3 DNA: TGTGCCAGCAGTGACCAACCGACAGGGGATAGTGGCTACACCTTC; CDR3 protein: CASSDQPTGDSGYTF
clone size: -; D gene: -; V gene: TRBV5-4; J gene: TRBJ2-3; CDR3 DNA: TGTGCCAGCAGCTTAGGTAGCGGTAACACAGATACGCAGTATTTT; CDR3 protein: CASSLGSGNTDTQYF
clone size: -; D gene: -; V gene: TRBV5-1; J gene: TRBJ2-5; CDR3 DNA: TGCGCCAGCAGCTCCTCGACTAACGTCGAGACCCAGTACTTC; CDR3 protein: CASSSSTNVETQYF
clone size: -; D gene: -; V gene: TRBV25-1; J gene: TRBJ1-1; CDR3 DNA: TGTGCCAGCAGTCCTCTCTCCAACACTGAAGCTTTCTTT; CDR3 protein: CASSPLSNTEAFF
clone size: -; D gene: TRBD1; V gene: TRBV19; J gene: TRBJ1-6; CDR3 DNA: TGTGCCAGTAGTATACAGGACAGGGATTCACCCCTCCACTTT; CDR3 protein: CASSIQDRDSPLHF
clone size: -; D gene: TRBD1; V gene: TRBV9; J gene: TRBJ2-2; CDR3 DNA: TGTGCCAGCAGCGTATCCACAAACCCGGGACAGGGGAGCACCGGGGAGCTGTTTTTT; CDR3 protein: CASSVSTNPGQGSTGELFF
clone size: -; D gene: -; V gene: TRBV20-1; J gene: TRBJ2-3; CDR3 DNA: TGCAGTTTGGAGGTCACAGATACGCAGTATTTT; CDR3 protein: CSLEVTDTQYF
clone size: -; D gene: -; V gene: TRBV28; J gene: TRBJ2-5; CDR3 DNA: TGTGCCAGCAGTTGGACCCCGAGGGGGTGGGGGGAGACCCAGTACTTC; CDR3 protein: CASSWTPRGWGETQYF
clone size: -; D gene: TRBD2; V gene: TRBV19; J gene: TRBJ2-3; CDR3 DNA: TGTGCCAGTAGTGCCCGGACTAGCGAAAACTCGGCCCTTTTT; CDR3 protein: CASSARTSENSALF
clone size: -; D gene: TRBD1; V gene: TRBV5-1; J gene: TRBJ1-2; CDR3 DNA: TGCGCCAGCAGCGGGGGACAGGGGGTTGGTGGCTACACCTTC; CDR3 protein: CASSGGQGVGGYTF
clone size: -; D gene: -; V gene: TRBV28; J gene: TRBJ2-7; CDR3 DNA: TGTGCCAGCAGTTTAACTCTCCCTTCCTACGAGCAGTACTTC; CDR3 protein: CASSLTLPSYEQYF
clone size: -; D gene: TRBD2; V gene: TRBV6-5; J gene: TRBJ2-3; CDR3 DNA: TGTGCCAGCAGACTAGCGGGGGGCACAGATACGCAGTATTTT; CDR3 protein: CASRLAGGTDTQYF
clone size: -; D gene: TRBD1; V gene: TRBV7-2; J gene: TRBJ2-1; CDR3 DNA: TGTGCCAGCAGCCGACAGGGGGACCTCTATGAGCAGTTCTTC; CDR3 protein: CASSRQGDLYEQFF
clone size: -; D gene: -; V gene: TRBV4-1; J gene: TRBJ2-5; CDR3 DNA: TGCGCCAGCAGCGACGGGCGGCTCATCCAGCGGGAGACCCAGTACTTC; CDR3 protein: CASSDGRLIQRETQYF
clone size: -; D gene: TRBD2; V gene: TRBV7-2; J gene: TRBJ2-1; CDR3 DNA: TGTGCCAGCAGCTTAGTAGCGGGGGGGCGGGTAAATGAGCAGTTCTTC; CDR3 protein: CASSLVAGGRVNEQFF
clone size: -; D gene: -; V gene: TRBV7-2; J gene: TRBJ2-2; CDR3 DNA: TGTGCCAGCAGCTTAGGAGGGTCCGGGGAGCTGTTTTTT; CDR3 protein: CASSLGGSGELFF
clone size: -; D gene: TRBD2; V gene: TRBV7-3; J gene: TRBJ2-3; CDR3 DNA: TGTGCCAGCAGCAAGGGACTAGCGGTTGTCACAGATACGCAGTATTTT; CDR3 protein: CASSKGLAVVTDTQYF
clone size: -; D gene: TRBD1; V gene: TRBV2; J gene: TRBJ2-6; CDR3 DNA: TGTGCCAGCAGCTCCCCGACAGGGACTGGGGCCAACGTCCTGACTTTC; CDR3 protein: CASSSPTGTGANVLTF
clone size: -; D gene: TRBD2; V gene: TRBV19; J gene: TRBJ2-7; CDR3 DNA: TGTGCCAGTAGTTCCGAGCGGGGCGCCGCTTACGAGCAGTACTTC; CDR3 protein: CASSSERGAAYEQYF